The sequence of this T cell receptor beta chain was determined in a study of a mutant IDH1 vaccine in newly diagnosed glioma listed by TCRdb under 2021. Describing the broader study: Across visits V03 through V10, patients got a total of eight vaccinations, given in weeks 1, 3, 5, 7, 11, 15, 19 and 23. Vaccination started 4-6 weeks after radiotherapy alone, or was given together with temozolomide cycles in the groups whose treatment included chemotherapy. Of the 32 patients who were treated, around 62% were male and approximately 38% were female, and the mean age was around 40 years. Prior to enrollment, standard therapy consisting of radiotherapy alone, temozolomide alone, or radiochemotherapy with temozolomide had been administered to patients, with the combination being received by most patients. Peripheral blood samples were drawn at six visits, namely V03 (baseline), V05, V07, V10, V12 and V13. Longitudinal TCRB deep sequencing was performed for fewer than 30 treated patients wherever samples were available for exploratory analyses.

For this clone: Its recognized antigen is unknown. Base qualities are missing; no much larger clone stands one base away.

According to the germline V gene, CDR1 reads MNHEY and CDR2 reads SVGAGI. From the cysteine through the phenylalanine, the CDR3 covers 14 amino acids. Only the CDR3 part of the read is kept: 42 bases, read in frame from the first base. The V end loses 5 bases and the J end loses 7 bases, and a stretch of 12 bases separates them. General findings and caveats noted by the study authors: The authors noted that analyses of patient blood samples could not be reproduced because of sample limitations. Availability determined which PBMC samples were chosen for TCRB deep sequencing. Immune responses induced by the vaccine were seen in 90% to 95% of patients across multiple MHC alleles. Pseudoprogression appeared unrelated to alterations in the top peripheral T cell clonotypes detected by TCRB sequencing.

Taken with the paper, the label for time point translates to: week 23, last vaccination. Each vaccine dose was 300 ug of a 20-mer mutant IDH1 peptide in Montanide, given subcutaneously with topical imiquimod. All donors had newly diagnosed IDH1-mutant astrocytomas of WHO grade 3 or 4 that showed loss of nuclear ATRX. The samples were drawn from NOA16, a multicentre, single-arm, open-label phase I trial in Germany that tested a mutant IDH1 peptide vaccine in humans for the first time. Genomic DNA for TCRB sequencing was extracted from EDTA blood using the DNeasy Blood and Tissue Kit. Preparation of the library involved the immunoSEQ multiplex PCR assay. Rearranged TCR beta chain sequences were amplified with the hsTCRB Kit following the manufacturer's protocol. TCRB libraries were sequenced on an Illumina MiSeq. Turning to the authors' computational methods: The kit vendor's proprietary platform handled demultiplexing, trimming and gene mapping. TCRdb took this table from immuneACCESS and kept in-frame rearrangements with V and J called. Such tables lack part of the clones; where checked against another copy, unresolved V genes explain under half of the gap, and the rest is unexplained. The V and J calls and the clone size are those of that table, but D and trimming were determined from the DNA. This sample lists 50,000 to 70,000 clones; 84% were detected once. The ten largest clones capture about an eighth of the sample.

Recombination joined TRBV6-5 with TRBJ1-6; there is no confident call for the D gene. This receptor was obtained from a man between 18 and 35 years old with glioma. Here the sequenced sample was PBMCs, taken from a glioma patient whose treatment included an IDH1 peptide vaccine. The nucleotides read TGTGCCAGCAGTCGAGGAATCGGGAATTCACCCCTCCACTTT. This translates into CASSRGIGNSPLHF.